This T cell receptor beta chain is drawn from a study of blood T cell repertoires in COVID-19. About the study: Both acute and convalescent COVID-19 samples were obtained from the United States, Italy and Spain. In each case, the material was cDNA or gDNA derived from T cells, B-cell-depleted T cells, or PBMCs.

The ends were cut back, 0 bases at V and 10 bases at J, with 3 bases in the middle. The CDR3 extends over 11 amino acids. CDR1 and CDR2 from the germline V gene are MGHRA and YSYEKL. In the authors' methods: Quantification of nucleated cells was approximated via reference gene primer amplification. Using immunoSEQ multiplex PCR, the repertoire was profiled, and TCRdb retains in-frame clones only, with some absent. V and J calls plus clone size are reproduced from that table; the DNA served to infer D and trimming. The table includes 130,000 or so clones, 75% to 90% detected once. Followed longitudinally, the Seattle patients had been enrolled during active infection.

Sequences were obtained from peripheral blood. The sequence came from a man aged 60 to 69 with COVID-19, enrolled during active disease. This chain connects TRBV4-1 to TRBJ1-4; D is undetermined. The CDR3 DNA reads as TGCGCCAGCAGCCAAGAGAGAAAACTGTTTTTT. Its protein is CASSQERKLFF.